This T cell receptor (beta chain) appears in the sequencing data of a study of T cells after yellow fever vaccination. TCRdb itself ran the 5' RACE reads through MiXCR, one entry per CDR3 protein. Here the sample spans about 350,000 distinct CDR3 sequences, under 15% being singletons. The length of the CDR3 is 15 residues. Germline CDR1 MGHRA, CDR2 YSYEKL. The V gene lost 3 bases and the J gene lost 0 bases, with 11 bases spanning the gap. This clonotype was counted between two and nine times. The clonotype originates from a man aged 18 to 29 who received the YFV17D yellow fever vaccine. The sequencing used CD4+ T cells sorted from PBMCs, collected 15 days after the yellow fever booster vaccination. The rearrangement joins TRBV4-1 to TRBJ2-5, with a possible D match to TRBD1 (6 bases). The CDR3 coding sequence is TGCGCCAGCAGCCACGGGACACCTTACCAAGAGACCCAGTACTTC. This gives the protein CASSHGTPYQETQYF.